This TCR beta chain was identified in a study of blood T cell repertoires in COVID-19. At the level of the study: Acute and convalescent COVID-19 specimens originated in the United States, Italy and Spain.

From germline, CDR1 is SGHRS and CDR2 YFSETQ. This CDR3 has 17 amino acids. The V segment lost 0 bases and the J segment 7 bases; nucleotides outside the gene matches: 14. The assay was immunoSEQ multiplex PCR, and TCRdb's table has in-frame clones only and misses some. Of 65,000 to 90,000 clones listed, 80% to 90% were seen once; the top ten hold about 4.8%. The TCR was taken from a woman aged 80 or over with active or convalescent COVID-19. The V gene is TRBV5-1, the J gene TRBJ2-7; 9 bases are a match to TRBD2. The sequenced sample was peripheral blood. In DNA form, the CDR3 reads TGCGCCAGCAGCTTGGGCCGTTTGCGGGAGGGGGCGAGAGAGCAGTACTTC. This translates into CASSLGRLREGAREQYF.